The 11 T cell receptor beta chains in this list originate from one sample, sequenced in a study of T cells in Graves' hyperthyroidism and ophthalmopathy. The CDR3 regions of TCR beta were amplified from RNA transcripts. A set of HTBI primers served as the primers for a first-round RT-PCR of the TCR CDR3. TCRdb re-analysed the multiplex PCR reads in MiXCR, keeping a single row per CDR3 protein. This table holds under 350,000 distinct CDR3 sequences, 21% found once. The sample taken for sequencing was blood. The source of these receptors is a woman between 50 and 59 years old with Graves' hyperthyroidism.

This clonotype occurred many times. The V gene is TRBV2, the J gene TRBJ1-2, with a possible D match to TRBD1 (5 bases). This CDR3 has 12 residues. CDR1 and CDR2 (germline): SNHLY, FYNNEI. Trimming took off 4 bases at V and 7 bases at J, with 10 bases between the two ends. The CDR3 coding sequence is TGTGCCAGCAGTGCCAGGGAGGCTGGCTACACCTTC. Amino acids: CASSAREAGYTF.

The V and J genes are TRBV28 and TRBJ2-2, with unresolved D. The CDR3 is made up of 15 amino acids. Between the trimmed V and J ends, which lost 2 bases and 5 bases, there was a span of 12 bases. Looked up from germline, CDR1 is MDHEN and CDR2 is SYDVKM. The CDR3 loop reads CASSLRAGKTGELFF. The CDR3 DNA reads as TGTGCCAGCAGTTTAAGGGCAGGCAAGACCGGGGAGCTGTTTTTT.

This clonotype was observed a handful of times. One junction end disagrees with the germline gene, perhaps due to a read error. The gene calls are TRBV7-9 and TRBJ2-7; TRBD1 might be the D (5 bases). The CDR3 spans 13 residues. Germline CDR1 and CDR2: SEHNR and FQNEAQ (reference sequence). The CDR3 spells CASNLNIGAEQYF. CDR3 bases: TGTGCCAGCAACTTAAATATAGGGGCCGAGCAGTACTTC.

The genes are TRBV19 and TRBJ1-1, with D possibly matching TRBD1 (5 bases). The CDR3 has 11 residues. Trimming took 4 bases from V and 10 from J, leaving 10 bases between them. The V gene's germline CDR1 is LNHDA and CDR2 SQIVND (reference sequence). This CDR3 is CASSKWDGAFF. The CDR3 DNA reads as TGTGCCAGTAGTAAGTGGGACGGAGCTTTCTTT.

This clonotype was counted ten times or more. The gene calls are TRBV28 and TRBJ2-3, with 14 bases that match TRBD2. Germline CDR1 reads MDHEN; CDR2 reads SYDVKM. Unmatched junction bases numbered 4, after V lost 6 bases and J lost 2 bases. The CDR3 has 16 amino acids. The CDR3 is CASRPTSGRATDTQYF. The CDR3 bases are TGTGCCAGCAGACCGACTAGCGGGAGGGCCACAGATACGCAGTATTTT. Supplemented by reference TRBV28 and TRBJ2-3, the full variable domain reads DVKVTQSSRYLVKRTGEKVFLECVQDMDHENMFWYRQDPGLGLRLIYFSYDVKMKEKGDIPEGYSVSREKKERFSLILESASTNQTSMYLCASRPTSGRATDTQYFGPGTRLTVL.

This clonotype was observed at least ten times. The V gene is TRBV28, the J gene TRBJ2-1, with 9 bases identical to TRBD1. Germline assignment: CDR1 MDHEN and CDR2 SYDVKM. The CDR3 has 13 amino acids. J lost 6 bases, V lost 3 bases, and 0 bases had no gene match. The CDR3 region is CASSLTGGNEQFF. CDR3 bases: TGTGCCAGCAGTTTGACAGGGGGCAATGAGCAGTTCTTC.

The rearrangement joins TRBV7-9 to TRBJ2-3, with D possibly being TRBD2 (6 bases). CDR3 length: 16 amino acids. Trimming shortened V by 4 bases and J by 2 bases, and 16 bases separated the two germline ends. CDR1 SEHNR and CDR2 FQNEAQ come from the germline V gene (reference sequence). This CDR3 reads CASSSEGTKYTDTQYF. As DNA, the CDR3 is TGTGCCAGCAGCTCGGAGGGAACGAAATACACAGATACGCAGTATTTT.

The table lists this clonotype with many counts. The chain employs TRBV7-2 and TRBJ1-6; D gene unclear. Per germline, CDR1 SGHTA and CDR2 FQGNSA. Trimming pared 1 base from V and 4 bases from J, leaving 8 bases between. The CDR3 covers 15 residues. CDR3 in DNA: TGTGCCAGCAGCTTAGATGGGCAGTATAATTCACCCCTCCACTTT. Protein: CASSLDGQYNSPLHF.

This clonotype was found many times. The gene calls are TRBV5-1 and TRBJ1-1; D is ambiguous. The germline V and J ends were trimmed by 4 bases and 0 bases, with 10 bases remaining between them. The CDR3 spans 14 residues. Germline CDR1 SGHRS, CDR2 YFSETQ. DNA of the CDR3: TGCGCCAGCAGCCCGAGTGCCCTGAACACTGAAGCTTTCTTT. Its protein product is CASSPSALNTEAFF.

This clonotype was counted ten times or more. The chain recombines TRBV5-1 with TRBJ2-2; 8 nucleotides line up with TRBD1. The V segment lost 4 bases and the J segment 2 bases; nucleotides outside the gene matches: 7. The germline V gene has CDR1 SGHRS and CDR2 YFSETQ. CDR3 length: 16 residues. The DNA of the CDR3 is TGCGCCAGCAGCCTTGGACAGGGAATAAACACCGGGGAGCTGTTTTTT. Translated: CASSLGQGINTGELFF. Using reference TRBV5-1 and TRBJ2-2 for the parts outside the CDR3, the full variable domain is KAGVTQTPRYLIKTRGQQVTLSCSPISGHRSVSWYQQTPGQGLQFLFEYFSETQRNKGNFPGRFSGRQFSNSRSEMNVSTLELGDSALYLCASSLGQGINTGELFFGEGSRLTVL.

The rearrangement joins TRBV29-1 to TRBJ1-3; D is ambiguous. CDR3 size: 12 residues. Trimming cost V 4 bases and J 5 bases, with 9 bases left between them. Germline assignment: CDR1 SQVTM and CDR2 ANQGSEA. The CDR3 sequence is CSVAGRRNTIYF. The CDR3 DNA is TGCAGCGTTGCCGGGCGGCGAAACACCATATATTTT.